The clone carrying this T cell receptor beta chain was seen only a few times. The record originates from a study of T cells in Graves' hyperthyroidism and ophthalmopathy. Template material for amplifying TCR beta CDR3 regions consisted of RNA transcripts. HTBI primers drove first-round RT-PCR of the TCR CDR3. One entry per CDR3 protein results from TCRdb running MiXCR on the multiplex PCR reads. The data contain hundreds of thousands of distinct CDR3 sequences, 38% of them seen just once; the ten biggest clones take up approximately 8.7%. Exclusion followed for patients with uncontrolled infection, other autoimmune disease, pregnancy or lactation. PBMCs were collected from a roughly 9.7 ml volume of fresh peripheral blood. The CDR3 is 16 residues long. V lost 4 bases to trimming and J lost 4 bases, with 20 bases between them. Per the germline V gene, CDR1 is SGHRS and CDR2 is YFSETQ.

The specimen was blood. The origin of this receptor is a man aged 18 to 30 with Graves' hyperthyroidism. The chain uses TRBV5-1 and TRBJ1-1, with a tentative D call TRBD1 (5 bases). CDR3 region: CASSVVRGGLATEAFF. DNA for the CDR3: TGCGCCAGCAGCGTGGTTAGGGGCGGGCTTGCCACTGAAGCTTTCTTT.